What follows is one T cell receptor (beta chain) and its context. Its matching antigen is unknown. Repertoires were generated with immunoSEQ multiplex PCR, while TCRdb's copy carries only in-frame clones and drops some. This sample has 400,000 to 450,000 clones; around 92% occur once, and the top ten carry approximately 1.6%. This specimen belongs to a study of Ad26.COV2.S vaccination and SARS-CoV-2 variants. Study summary: In the study, Ad26.COV2.S was injected intramuscularly once, or twice 56 days apart. Study-wide results and limits: Reports say spike-specific CD8+ and CD4+ T cell responses covered substantial breadth after vaccination. Vaccinated individuals (as opposed to placebo recipients) had higher spike-specific TCR breadth.

CDR1 is SGHTS, CDR2 YDEGEE, per germline. The CDR3 loop spans 15 amino acids. V was pared by 6 bases and J by 2 bases, with 11 bases of the junction left unmatched. Treatment in this sample: around 19 received Ad26.COV2.S at low or high dose, single or two shots; roughly five received placebo; per-sample allocation not given. The study sampled participants on day 63 after the first vaccine or placebo injection. Cohort 1b enrolled adults aged 18-55 years in Boston. J is TRBJ2-7 and V is TRBV5-8; 7 nucleotides line up with TRBD1. Sequences were derived from peripheral blood, sampled in a trial of Ad26.COV2.S vaccine versus placebo. The source is a person between 18 and 65 years old who received the Ad26.COV2.S COVID-19 vaccine or a placebo. The CDR3 coding sequence is TGTGCCAGCACCTTACCGGGACAGAAGACCTACGAGCAGTACTTC. Its translation: CASTLPGQKTYEQYF.